Here is one T cell receptor beta chain with its context. Its antigen is not known. This entry belongs to a study of T cell repertoires in cytomegalovirus infection. Via MiXCR, TCRdb re-called the reads, giving one row per CDR3 protein. This table holds under 850,000 distinct CDR3 sequences, 35% found once. CDR1 and CDR2 from the germline V gene are LNHNV and YYDKDF (reference sequence). There are 15 residues in the CDR3. Trimming stripped 1 base from V and 4 bases from J, with 13 bases between. Regarding the study as a whole: People with CMV and the relevant HLA were identified by cumulative public TCR beta family frequency. HLA-C-restricted CMV-specific TCR beta clonotypes prevailed in the ex vivo response.

The chain links TRBV15 to TRBJ1-1; D gene uncertain. The sequenced sample consisted of PBMCs. The clonotype comes from a human donor in good health (CMV status not recorded). Some clones in this sample may be carry-over from other donors' samples. The CDR3 nucleotides read TGTGCCACCAGCAGAGTGGGTCCATCGGGCACTGAAGCTTTCTTT. Translating gives CATSRVGPSGTEAFF. The complete variable domain, with remaining parts taken from reference TRBV15 and TRBJ1-1, reads DAMVIQNPRYQVTQFGKPVTLSCSQTLNHNVMYWYQQKSSQAPKLLFHYYDKDFNNEADTPDNFQSRRPNTSFCFLDIRSPGLGDTAMYLCATSRVGPSGTEAFFGQGTRLTVV.